These T cell receptor beta chains were read from a single sample in a study of identical twins. From the 5' RACE reads, TCRdb called clonotypes with MiXCR, one entry per CDR3 protein. The table has approximately 260,000 distinct CDR3 sequences, around 15% seen once; the top ten hold 8.8%. Source material: memory (CD45RO+) T cells sorted from blood. The receptors derive from a woman aged 18 to 35 in good health. The CDR3 runs from the conserved cysteine through the conserved F or W. The D gene is left open where the match is weak.

>-|TRBV18|TRBJ2-3
CASSPLDVVTDTQYF
>TRBD2|TRBV20-1|TRBJ2-5
CSARIFSGGTQETQYF
>-|TRBV20-1|TRBJ2-2
CSASGGNTGELFF
>-|TRBV20-1|TRBJ1-1
CSAIPGGTRNTEAFF
>-|TRBV12-3/TRBV12-4|TRBJ2-3
CASSFSKDTQYF
>-|TRBV21-1|TRBJ2-3
CASSRGLAGYEVGRTDTQYF
>-|TRBV12-3/TRBV12-4|TRBJ1-1
CASSLGKGWGDTEAFF
>TRBD1|TRBV20-1|TRBJ2-2
CSAYGTENTGELFF
>TRBD2|TRBV20-1|TRBJ2-3
CSARSSGTSDTQYF
>TRBD2|TRBV9|TRBJ2-1
CASSPRLGSGRPSYNEQFF
>-|TRBV5-1|TRBJ1-1
CASSLVVHTEAFF
>TRBD1|TRBV4-2|TRBJ2-4
CASSQGAGTGGYIQYF
>-|TRBV9|TRBJ2-7
CASSVGVETSYEQYF
>TRBD1|TRBV7-2|TRBJ2-7
CASSYARQGKEQYF
>-|TRBV7-2|TRBJ2-1
CASSLGPGFSYNEQFF
>-|TRBV19|TRBJ2-6
CASSIFASGANVLTF
>TRBD1|TRBV29-1|TRBJ2-7
CSVRTGTGNEQYF
>-|TRBV30|TRBJ2-3
CAWSGSADTQYF
>TRBD2|TRBV4-1|TRBJ2-1
CASSQDQTSGRFPFF
>-|TRBV4-1|TRBJ2-2
CASSQERVSGELFF
>-|TRBV7-2|TRBJ1-2
CASSLGYRDDGYTF
>TRBD1|TRBV4-2|TRBJ2-3
CASSSQGTRQGRTDTQYF
>-|TRBV25-1|TRBJ2-7
CASSGTVGPYEQYF
>TRBD2|TRBV20-1|TRBJ2-1
CSAFGRVAGASNEQFF
>-|TRBV6-1|TRBJ2-6
CASRQAVDGANVLTF
>-|TRBV27|TRBJ1-1
CASSFGQGAEAFF
>TRBD2|TRBV3-1|TRBJ2-1
CTFSPWGGGAPPYNEQFF
>-|TRBV9|TRBJ1-1
CASSVATNTEAFF
>TRBD1|TRBV20-1|TRBJ1-5
CSARDSGTGGNQPQHF
>-|TRBV7-2|TRBJ1-6
CASSERQVPSPLHF
>-|TRBV20-1|TRBJ2-5
CSARDVQGRGETQYF
>TRBD1|TRBV7-2|TRBJ1-1
CASSLVGTGGGTEAFF
>-|TRBV7-2|TRBJ2-1
CASSLGGAQSEQFF
>-|TRBV20-1|TRBJ2-7
CSATGAFSYEQYF
>-|TRBV20-1|TRBJ1-2
CSATRDRANYGYTF
>TRBD1|TRBV5-6|TRBJ2-2
CASSLQPGQVAGELFF
>TRBD1|TRBV7-8|TRBJ2-7
CASSRDRETYEQYF
>TRBD1|TRBV6-1|TRBJ1-4
CASRGTGEDEKLFF
>-|TRBV5-1|TRBJ2-1
CASSMTAASNEQFF
>-|TRBV7-8|TRBJ2-3
CASSPAGITDTQYF
>-|TRBV6-5|TRBJ1-2
CASSYLGGYTF
>-|TRBV2|TRBJ1-5
CASSGQRGNQPQHF
>-|TRBV7-2|TRBJ1-4
CASSLSIYGPRGTNEKLFF
>TRBD2|TRBV11-2|TRBJ2-7
CASSLLREVVRSSYEQYF
>-|TRBV5-1|TRBJ2-5
CASSLVPSSMETQYF
>-|TRBV7-8|TRBJ2-1
CASSRSPGMSVEQFF
>-|TRBV12-3/TRBV12-4|TRBJ2-7
CASSLVGEQYF
>TRBD1|TRBV20-1|TRBJ2-7
CSILTGNTYEQYF
>TRBD1|TRBV6-2/TRBV6-3|TRBJ1-1
CASSLTGQRAFF
>-|TRBV7-3|TRBJ1-6
CASSFSGGNSPLHF
>TRBD1|TRBV12-3/TRBV12-4|TRBJ2-7
CASSSARTGGEQYF
>TRBD2|TRBV7-9|TRBJ2-1
CASSLGSGRAIDEQFF
>TRBD1|TRBV20-1|TRBJ2-7
CSAHVRDRGLEQYF
>TRBD2|TRBV5-1|TRBJ2-3
CASSLGSLAGGSTDTQYF
>-|TRBV5-1|TRBJ2-5
CASSTSQETQYF
>-|TRBV6-1|TRBJ2-7
CASSPGPGAEQYF
>TRBD2|TRBV6-5|TRBJ2-7
CASRGLAYEQYF
>TRBD2|TRBV12-3/TRBV12-4|TRBJ2-1
CASSPASGNTMKQFF
>-|TRBV6-5|TRBJ1-1
CTSSYYSRADTEAFF
>-|TRBV7-2|TRBJ2-1
CASSPAKHEQFF